This note documents a single TCR beta chain sequence. What it binds is unknown. The sample comes from a study of identifying expanded T cells in peripheral blood. Study observations and caveats: Differentially abundant clones: about 1.1 between replicates, about 15 at around 14 days, around 19 at four.

TCRdb's copy holds only in-frame clones and misses some; the assay was immunoSEQ multiplex PCR. The sample consists of 95,000 or so clones, approximately 86% of them appearing once. Between the trimmed V and J ends, which lost 0 bases and 0 bases, there was a span of 5 bases. The CDR3 sequence is 14 residues long. Germline assignment: CDR1 SGHVS and CDR2 FQNEAQ. The sequenced material came from blood. This sequence was found in a person aged 18 to 75 in good health. The chain uses TRBV7-8 and TRBJ2-5; no firm D call. The DNA for the CDR3 is TGTGCCAGCAGCTTAGCGGCAGACCAAGAGACCCAGTACTTC. Translated, it gives CASSLAADQETQYF.